The rows below give T cell receptor beta chains drawn from one sample of a study of blood T cell repertoires in COVID-19. Method: immunoSEQ multiplex PCR; TCRdb's copy keeps in-frame clones and lacks some. The sample has around 280,000 clones; 85% to 90% are singletons. Sequenced sample: peripheral blood. These receptor sequences come from a woman aged 25 to 39 with COVID-19, enrolled during active disease. CDR3s include the opening cysteine and the closing phenylalanine or tryptophan. The D gene is left open where the match is weak. Where a row states a size, it is once, few, many or the class of an expanded clone; other rows omit it.

TRBJ1-1	NA	TRBV3-1/TRBV3-2	NA	CASSQDSQRDEAFF	TGTGCCAGCAGCCAAGACAGTCAGCGGGATGAAGCTTTCTTT
TRBJ2-5	TRBD2	TRBV5-4	NA	CASSSTSGETQYF	TGTGCCAGCAGCTCCACTAGCGGGGAGACCCAGTACTTC
TRBJ1-2	NA	TRBV6-5	NA	CASSRDGGGYGYTF	TGTGCCAGCAGTCGAGATGGGGGCGGCTATGGCTACACCTTC
TRBJ2-3	NA	TRBV4-2	NA	CASSQVIGRGTDTQYF	TGTGCCAGCAGCCAAGTCATCGGCAGGGGCACAGATACGCAGTATTTT
TRBJ1-2	NA	TRBV5-4	NA	CASSSGGATGPNYGYTF	TGTGCCAGCAGCTCGGGGGGCGCTACGGGGCCTAACTATGGCTACACCTTC
TRBJ1-5	NA	TRBV5-8	NA	CASSAGMNQPQHF	TGTGCCAGCAGCGCCGGGATGAATCAGCCCCAGCATTTT
TRBJ2-1	NA	TRBV5-1	NA	CASSGREGSANYNEQFF	TGCGCCAGCAGCGGACGTGAGGGATCGGCGAATTACAATGAGCAGTTCTTC
TRBJ1-6	NA	TRBV19	NA	CASSRSRDSPLHF	TGTGCCAGTAGCCGAAGCAGGGATTCACCCCTCCACTTT
TRBJ2-7	TRBD1	TRBV7-8	once	CASSSPGTGGRYEQYF	TGTGCCAGCAGCAGTCCCGGGACAGGGGGCCGGTACGAGCAGTACTTC
TRBJ2-3	TRBD2	TRBV6-5	NA	CASLEGLAGSDTQYF	TGTGCCAGCCTCGAGGGACTAGCGGGGTCGGATACGCAGTATTTT
TRBJ1-5	NA	TRBV19	NA	CASSPQDFQPQHF	TGTGCCAGTAGTCCTCAGGATTTTCAGCCCCAGCATTTT
TRBJ2-3	TRBD2	TRBV7-9	NA	CASSPWTSGGSTDTQYF	TGTGCCAGCAGCCCGTGGACTAGCGGGGGGAGCACAGATACGCAGTATTTT
TRBJ1-6	TRBD1	TRBV7-2	NA	CASSLWDRWNSPLHF	TGTGCCAGCAGCCTCTGGGACAGGTGGAATTCACCCCTCCACTTT
TRBJ2-1	NA	TRBV9	NA	CASSLGGGPGNEQFF	TGTGCCAGCAGCCTTGGGGGGGGGCCTGGGAATGAGCAGTTCTTC
TRBJ1-1	NA	TRBV29-1	NA	CSVLPPSAAEAFF	TGCAGCGTGTTGCCACCATCGGCGGCTGAAGCTTTCTTT
TRBJ2-1	NA	TRBV30	NA	CAWSVLHGSHEQFF	TGTGCCTGGAGTGTACTACATGGTAGCCATGAGCAGTTCTTC
TRBJ1-2	NA	TRBV6-4	NA	CASSDWGGSYGYTF	TGTGCCAGCAGTGACTGGGGGGGGTCCTATGGCTACACCTTC
TRBJ2-7	TRBD2	TRBV27	NA	CASSFGTSLEQYF	TGTGCCAGCAGTTTTGGGACTAGTCTTGAGCAGTACTTC
TRBJ2-3	TRBD1	TRBV4-1	NA	CASNSRANRGQPGSTDTQYF	TGCGCCAGCAATTCACGAGCAAACCGGGGACAGCCAGGATCCACGGATACGCAGTATTTT
TRBJ1-2	TRBD1	TRBV5-1	NA	CASSLEGAANYGYTF	TGCGCCAGCAGCTTGGAGGGGGCTGCTAACTATGGCTACACCTTC
TRBJ2-7	TRBD2	TRBV6-2/TRBV6-3	once	CASSKVGLTPEQYF	TGTGCCAGCAGTAAGGTGGGACTAACACCCGAGCAGTACTTC
TRBJ2-2	NA	TRBV13	NA	CASSRAPRGSGELFF	TGTGCCAGCAGCCGAGCCCCCCGAGGATCCGGGGAGCTGTTTTTT
TRBJ2-1	NA	TRBV4-2	NA	CASSQVQGLRDGSSYNEQFF	TGTGCCAGCAGCCAAGTACAAGGACTACGAGACGGGAGCTCCTACAATGAGCAGTTCTTC
TRBJ2-3	TRBD2	TRBV4-2	NA	CASSQDQAGGRTDTQYF	TGTGCCAGCAGCCAAGATCAGGCGGGGGGGCGTACAGATACGCAGTATTTT
TRBJ2-5	TRBD2	TRBV27	NA	CASSSGLAGAGETQYF	TGTGCCAGCAGTTCCGGACTAGCGGGGGCGGGAGAGACCCAGTACTTC
TRBJ1-1	NA	TRBV27	once	CASSLTGNTEAFF	TGTGCCAGCAGTTTAACGGGGAACACTGAAGCTTTCTTT
TRBJ1-6	NA	TRBV6-5	NA	CASRPQVDNSPLHF	TGTGCCAGCAGGCCTCAGGTAGATAATTCACCCCTCCACTTT
TRBJ1-1	NA	TRBV18	NA	CASSPRLGHSNTEAFF	TGTGCCAGCTCACCACGCCTCGGACACTCGAACACTGAAGCTTTCTTT
TRBJ2-3	NA	TRBV30	NA	CAWSQWGGTDTQYF	TGTGCCTGGAGTCAATGGGGGGGCACAGATACGCAGTATTTT
TRBJ2-3	NA	TRBV7-9	NA	CASSLKVGPFPVAQYF	TGTGCCAGCAGCTTAAAAGTGGGCCCTTTCCCCGTTGCGCAGTATTTT
TRBJ1-1	NA	TRBV5-1	NA	CASSLALTGLGTEAFF	TGCGCCAGCAGCTTGGCCTTAACAGGCTTAGGGACTGAAGCTTTCTTT
TRBJ1-5	TRBD1	TRBV6-6	NA	CASRRQGARPNQPQHF	TGTGCCAGCAGGCGACAGGGGGCGCGGCCAAATCAGCCCCAGCATTTT
TRBJ2-2	NA	TRBV28	NA	CASSLVGAGTGELFF	TGTGCCAGCAGTTTAGTGGGGGCGGGCACCGGGGAGCTGTTTTTT
TRBJ1-1	NA	TRBV6-5	NA	CASSYSSGVVSTEAFF	TGTGCCAGCAGTTACTCATCAGGGGTGGTGAGCACTGAAGCTTTCTTT
TRBJ1-1	TRBD1	TRBV5-1	once	CASSRTGDRVNTEAFF	TGCGCCAGCAGCAGGACAGGGGATCGGGTGAACACTGAAGCTTTCTTT
TRBJ1-2	NA	TRBV2	NA	CASSQDNYGYTF	TGTGCCAGCAGTCAGGATAACTATGGCTACACCTTC
TRBJ2-7	TRBD1	TRBV12-3/TRBV12-4	once	CASSYDRGYEQYF	TGTGCCAGCAGTTACGACAGGGGGTACGAGCAGTACTTC
TRBJ1-3	NA	TRBV9	NA	CASSADGGQNTIYF	TGTGCCAGCAGCGCGGATGGAGGCCAGAACACCATATATTTT
TRBJ2-2	NA	TRBV19	few	CASRQLNTGELFF	TGTGCCAGTCGACAGCTTAACACCGGGGAGCTGTTTTTT
TRBJ2-7	NA	TRBV27	NA	CASSYDGGSYEQYF	TGTGCCAGCAGTTATGACGGCGGCTCCTACGAGCAGTACTTC
TRBJ2-7	TRBD1	TRBV2	NA	CASRDTGGGEQYF	TGTGCCAGCAGGGATACAGGGGGCGGAGAGCAGTACTTC
TRBJ1-4	NA	TRBV28	NA	CASSVSHAGEKLFF	TGTGCCAGCTCAGTTAGCCACGCTGGTGAAAAACTGTTTTTT
TRBJ2-1	TRBD2	TRBV2	once	CASKFSGGINEQFF	TGTGCCAGCAAGTTTAGCGGGGGGATCAATGAGCAGTTCTTC
TRBJ2-1	NA	TRBV10-1	NA	CASTAASRHEQFF	TGCGCCAGCACTGCAGCTAGCCGACATGAGCAGTTCTTC
TRBJ2-5	NA	TRBV2	once	CASQGQETQYF	TGTGCCAGCCAGGGGCAAGAGACCCAGTACTTC
TRBJ2-3	NA	TRBV3-1/TRBV3-2	NA	CASSPSWGGDTQYF	TGTGCCAGCAGCCCTTCCTGGGGCGGAGATACGCAGTATTTT
TRBJ2-7	TRBD1	TRBV18	NA	CASSPSTDRGDEQYF	TGTGCCAGCTCACCATCCACAGACAGGGGGGACGAGCAGTACTTC
TRBJ1-1	NA	TRBV3-1/TRBV3-2	many	CASSHGTLGVTEAFF	TGTGCCAGCAGCCATGGGACTCTGGGGGTCACTGAAGCTTTCTTT
TRBJ1-1	TRBD1	TRBV6-5	NA	CASRYQGGTEAFF	TGTGCCAGCAGGTATCAGGGGGGCACTGAAGCTTTCTTT
TRBJ1-1	NA	TRBV5-6	once	CASSFGPGDTEAFF	NA
TRBJ1-3	NA	TRBV4-2	NA	CASSQVGADTIYF	TGTGCCAGCAGCCAAGTGGGGGCAGACACCATATATTTT
TRBJ1-2	NA	TRBV12-3/TRBV12-4	NA	CASSLNVVRYTF	TGTGCCAGCAGTTTAAATGTCGTCCGCTACACCTTC
TRBJ2-3	NA	TRBV2	NA	CASSANTQYF	TGTGCCAGCAGTGCCAATACGCAGTATTTT
TRBJ1-1	NA	TRBV27	NA	CASSLTSPQRNTEAFF	TGTGCCAGCAGCCTCACCTCTCCACAGAGGAACACTGAAGCTTTCTTT
TRBJ2-5	TRBD2	TRBV27	NA	CASSFSGGETQYF	TGTGCCAGCAGTTTTAGCGGGGGTGAGACCCAGTACTTC
TRBJ2-7	TRBD1	TRBV29-1	NA	CSVCPGGTGHEQYF	TGCAGCGTTTGCCCGGGCGGGACAGGGCACGAGCAGTACTTC
TRBJ1-1	NA	TRBV6-1	NA	CASSEFVVDTGFTEAFF	TGTGCCAGCAGTGAATTCGTTGTTGATACAGGGTTCACTGAAGCTTTCTTT
TRBJ2-2	TRBD2	TRBV2	NA	CASKRGRGSGFTGELFF	TGTGCCAGCAAAAGGGGTCGGGGTAGCGGGTTCACCGGGGAGCTGTTTTTT
TRBJ1-5	NA	TRBV6-5	once	CASSRRRDSNQPQHF	TGTGCCAGCAGCCGGAGACGGGATAGCAATCAGCCCCAGCATTTT